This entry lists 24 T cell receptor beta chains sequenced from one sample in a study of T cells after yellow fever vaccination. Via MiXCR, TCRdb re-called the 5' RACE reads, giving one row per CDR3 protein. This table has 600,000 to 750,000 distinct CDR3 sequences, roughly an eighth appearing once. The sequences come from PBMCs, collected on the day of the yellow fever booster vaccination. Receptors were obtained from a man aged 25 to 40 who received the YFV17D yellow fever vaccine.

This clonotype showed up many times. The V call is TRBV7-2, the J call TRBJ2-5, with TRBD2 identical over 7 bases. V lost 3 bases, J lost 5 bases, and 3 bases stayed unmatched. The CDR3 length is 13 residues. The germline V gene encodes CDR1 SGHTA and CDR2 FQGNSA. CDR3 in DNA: TGTGCCAGCAGCTTCCAGGGAGGGGAGACCCAGTACTTC. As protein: CASSFQGGETQYF.

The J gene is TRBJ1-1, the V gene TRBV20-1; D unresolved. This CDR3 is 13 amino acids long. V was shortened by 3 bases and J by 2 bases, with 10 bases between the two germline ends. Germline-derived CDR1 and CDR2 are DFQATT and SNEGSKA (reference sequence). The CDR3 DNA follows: TGCAGTGCTAGCAAAGGTAGCAACACTGAAGCTTTCTTT. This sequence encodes CSASKGSNTEAFF.

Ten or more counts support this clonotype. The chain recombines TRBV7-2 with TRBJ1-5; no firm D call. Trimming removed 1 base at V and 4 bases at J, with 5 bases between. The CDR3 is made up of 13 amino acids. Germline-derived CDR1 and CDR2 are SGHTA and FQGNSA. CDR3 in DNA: TGTGCCAGCAGCTTAGAAGTTAATCAGCCCCAGCATTTT. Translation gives CASSLEVNQPQHF.

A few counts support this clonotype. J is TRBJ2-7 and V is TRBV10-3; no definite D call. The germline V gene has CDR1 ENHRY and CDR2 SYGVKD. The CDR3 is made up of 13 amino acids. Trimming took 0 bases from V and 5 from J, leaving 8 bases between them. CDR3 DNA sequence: TGTGCCATCAGTGAGTCGGGTGGGGACGAGCAGTACTTC. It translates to CAISESGGDEQYF.

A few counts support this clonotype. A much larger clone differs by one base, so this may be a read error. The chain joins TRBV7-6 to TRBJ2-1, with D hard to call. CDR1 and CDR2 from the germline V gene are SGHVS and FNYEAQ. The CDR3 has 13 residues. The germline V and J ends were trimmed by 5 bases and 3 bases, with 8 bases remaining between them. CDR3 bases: TGTGCCAGCAGCCCCCCGCGCTACAATGAGCAGTTCTTC. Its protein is CASSPPRYNEQFF.

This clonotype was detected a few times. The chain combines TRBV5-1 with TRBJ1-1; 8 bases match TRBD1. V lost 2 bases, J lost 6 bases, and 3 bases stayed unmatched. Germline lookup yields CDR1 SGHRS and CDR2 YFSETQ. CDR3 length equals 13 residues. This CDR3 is CASSFLDRAEAFF. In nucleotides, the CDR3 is TGCGCCAGCAGCTTCCTGGACAGGGCTGAAGCTTTCTTT.

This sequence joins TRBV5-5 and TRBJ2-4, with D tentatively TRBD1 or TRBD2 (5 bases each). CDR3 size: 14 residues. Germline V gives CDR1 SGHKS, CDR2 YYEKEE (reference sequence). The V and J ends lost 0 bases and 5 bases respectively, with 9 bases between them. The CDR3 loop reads CASSLEGSENIQYF. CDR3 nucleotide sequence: TGTGCCAGCAGCTTGGAGGGGAGCGAAAACATTCAGTACTTC.

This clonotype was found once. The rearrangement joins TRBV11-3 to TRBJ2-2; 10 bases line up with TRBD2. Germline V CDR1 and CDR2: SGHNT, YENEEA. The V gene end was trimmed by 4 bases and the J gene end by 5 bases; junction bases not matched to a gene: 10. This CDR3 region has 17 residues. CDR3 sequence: CASSSLSGRVQTGELFF. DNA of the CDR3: TGTGCCAGCAGCTCTCTAAGCGGGAGGGTACAGACCGGGGAGCTGTTTTTT. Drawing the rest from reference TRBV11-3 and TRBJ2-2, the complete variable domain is EAGVVQSPRYKIIEKKQPVAFWCNPISGHNTLYWYLQNLGQGPELLIRYENEEAVDDSQLPKDRFSAERLKGVDSTLKIQPAELGDSAVYLCASSSLSGRVQTGELFFGEGSRLTVL.

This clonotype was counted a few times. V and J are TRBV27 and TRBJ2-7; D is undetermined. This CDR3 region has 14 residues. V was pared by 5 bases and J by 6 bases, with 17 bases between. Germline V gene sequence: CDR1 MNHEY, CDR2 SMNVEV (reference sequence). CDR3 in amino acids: CASSPTRAGVEQYF. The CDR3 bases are TGTGCCAGCAGTCCAACTCGTGCTGGGGTCGAGCAGTACTTC.

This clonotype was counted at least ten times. The CDR3 nucleotides read TGTGCCACCAGTGATTTGCGAGGGGGGCCGGAGTCGACCCAGTACTTC. Its protein is CATSDLRGGPESTQYF. The chain carries TRBV24-1 and TRBJ2-5; D possibly matches TRBD1 or TRBD2 (6 bases each). The CDR3 runs to 16 residues. The V end was cut by 0 bases, the J end by 7 bases, with 17 bases between. Germline V gives CDR1 KGHDR, CDR2 SFDVKD.

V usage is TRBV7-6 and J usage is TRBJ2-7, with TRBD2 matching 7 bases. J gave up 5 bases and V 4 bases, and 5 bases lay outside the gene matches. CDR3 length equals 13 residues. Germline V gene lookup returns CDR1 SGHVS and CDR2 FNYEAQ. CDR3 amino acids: CASSSTSDHEQYF. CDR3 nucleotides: TGTGCCAGCAGCTCAACTAGCGATCACGAGCAGTACTTC.

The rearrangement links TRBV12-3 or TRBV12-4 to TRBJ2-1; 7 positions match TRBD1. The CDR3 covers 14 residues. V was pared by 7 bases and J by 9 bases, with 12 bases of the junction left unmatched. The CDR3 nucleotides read TGTGCCAGCACGAACGGACAGGCTTTGACTGAGCAGTTCTTC. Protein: CASTNGQALTEQFF.

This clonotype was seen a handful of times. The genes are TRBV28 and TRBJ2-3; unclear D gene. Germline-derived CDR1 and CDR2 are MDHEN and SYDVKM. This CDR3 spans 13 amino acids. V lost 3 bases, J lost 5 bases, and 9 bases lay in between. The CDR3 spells CASSLLVRDTQYF. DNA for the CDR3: TGTGCCAGCAGTTTGCTAGTACGAGATACGCAGTATTTT.

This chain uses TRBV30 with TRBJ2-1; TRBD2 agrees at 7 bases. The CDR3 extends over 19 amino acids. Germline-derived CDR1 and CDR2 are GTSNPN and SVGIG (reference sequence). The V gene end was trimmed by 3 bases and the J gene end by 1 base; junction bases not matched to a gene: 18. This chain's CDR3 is CAWSGGMGSPTQSYNEQFF. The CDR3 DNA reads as TGTGCCTGGAGCGGGGGGATGGGTTCCCCAACCCAATCCTACAATGAGCAGTTCTTC. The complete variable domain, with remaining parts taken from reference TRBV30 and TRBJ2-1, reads SQTIHQWPATLVQPVGSPLSLECTVEGTSNPNLYWYRQAAGRGLQLLFYSVGIGQISSEVPQNLSASRPQDRQFILSSKKLLLSDSGFYLCAWSGGMGSPTQSYNEQFFGPGTRLTVL.

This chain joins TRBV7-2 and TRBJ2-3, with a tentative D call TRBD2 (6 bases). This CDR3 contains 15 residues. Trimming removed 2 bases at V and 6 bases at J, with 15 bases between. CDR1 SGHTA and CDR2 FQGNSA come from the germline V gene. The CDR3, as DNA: TGTGCCAGCAGCTTAACCGGGAGTAGGCCGGATACGCAGTATTTT. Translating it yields CASSLTGSRPDTQYF.

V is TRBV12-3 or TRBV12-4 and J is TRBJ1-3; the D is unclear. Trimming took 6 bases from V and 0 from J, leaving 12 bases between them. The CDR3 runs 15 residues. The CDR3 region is CASSPGGRSGNTIYF. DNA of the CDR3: TGTGCCAGCAGCCCGGGAGGACGCTCTGGAAACACCATATATTTT.

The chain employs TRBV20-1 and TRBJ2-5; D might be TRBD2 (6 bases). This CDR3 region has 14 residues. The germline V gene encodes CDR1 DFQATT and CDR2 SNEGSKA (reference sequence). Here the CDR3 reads CGSGPNRLVETQYF. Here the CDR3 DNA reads TGCGGGAGCGGGCCAAACCGGCTAGTAGAGACCCAGTACTTC.

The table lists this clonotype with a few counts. CDR3 protein: CASSHHPRAGVHNEQFF. Here the CDR3 DNA reads TGCGCCAGCAGTCATCATCCCAGAGCGGGAGTTCACAATGAGCAGTTCTTC. The V and J genes are TRBV23-1 and TRBJ2-1; 8 nucleotides line up with TRBD2. TRBV23-1 is an open reading frame whose function is uncertain. With 3 bases clipped from V and 5 bases from J, the junction kept 12 bases outside the gene matches. The CDR3 sequence is 17 residues long.

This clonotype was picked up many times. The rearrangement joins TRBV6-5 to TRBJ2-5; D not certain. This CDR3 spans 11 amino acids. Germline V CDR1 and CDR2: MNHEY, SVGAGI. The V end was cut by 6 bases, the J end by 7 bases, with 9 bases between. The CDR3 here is CASRDLGTQYF. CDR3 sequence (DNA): TGTGCCAGCAGGGACCTCGGGACCCAGTACTTC.

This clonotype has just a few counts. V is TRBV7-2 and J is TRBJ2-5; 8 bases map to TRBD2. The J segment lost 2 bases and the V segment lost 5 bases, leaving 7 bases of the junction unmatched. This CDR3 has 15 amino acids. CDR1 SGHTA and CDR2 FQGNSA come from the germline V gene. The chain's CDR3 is CASSGRTSLQETQYF. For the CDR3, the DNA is TGTGCCAGCAGCGGGAGGACTAGCCTACAAGAGACCCAGTACTTC.

CDR3 amino acids: CASRDGTGYSPLHF. The CDR3, as DNA: TGTGCCAGCAGGGACGGGACAGGGTATTCACCCCTCCACTTT. The chain links TRBV6-1 to TRBJ1-6, with 9 bases lining up with TRBD1. Germline V gene lookup returns CDR1 MNHNS and CDR2 SASEGT. V lost 6 bases, J lost 8 bases, and 5 bases stayed unmatched. This CDR3 contains 14 residues.

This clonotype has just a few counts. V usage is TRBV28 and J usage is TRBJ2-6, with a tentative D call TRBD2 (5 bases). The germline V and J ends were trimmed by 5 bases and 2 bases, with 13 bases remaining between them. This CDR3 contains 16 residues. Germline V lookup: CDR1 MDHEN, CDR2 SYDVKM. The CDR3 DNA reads TGTGCCAGCAGTGCACATTCGGGGACTGGGGCCAACGTCCTGACTTTC. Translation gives CASSAHSGTGANVLTF.

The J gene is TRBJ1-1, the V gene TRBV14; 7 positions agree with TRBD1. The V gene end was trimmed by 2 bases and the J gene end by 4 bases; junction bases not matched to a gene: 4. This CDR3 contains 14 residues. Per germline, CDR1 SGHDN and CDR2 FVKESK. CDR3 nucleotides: TGTGCCAGCAGCCAAAACAGGGGTGGCACTGAAGCTTTCTTT. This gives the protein CASSQNRGGTEAFF.

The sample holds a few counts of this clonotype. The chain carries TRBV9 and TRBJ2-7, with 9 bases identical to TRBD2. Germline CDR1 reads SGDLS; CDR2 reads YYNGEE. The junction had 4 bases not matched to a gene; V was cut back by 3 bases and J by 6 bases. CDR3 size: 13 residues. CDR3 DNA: TGTGCCAGCAGCGCCGGGACTAGCACCGAGCAGTACTTC. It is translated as CASSAGTSTEQYF.